A selection of T cell receptor beta chains follows, all from one sample in a study of T cells in Graves' hyperthyroidism and ophthalmopathy. TCRdb recomputed calls from the multiplex PCR reads with MiXCR, one row per CDR3 protein. The sample comprises approximately 410,000 distinct CDR3 sequences, roughly 13% of which are singletons, and 5% to 6% rests with the top ten. The sample was blood. These receptors were collected from a woman under 30 with Graves' hyperthyroidism. The CDR3 runs from the conserved cysteine through the conserved F or W. The D gene is left open where the match is weak. Only some rows state a clone size, as once, few, many or a class for expanded clones.

abundance	d_gene	len	v_gene	j_gene	CDR3aa	CDR3nt
few	TRBD1	19	TRBV7-9	TRBJ1-4	CASSSGWGTGGGWREKLFF	TGTGCCAGCAGCTCCGGTTGGGGGACAGGGGGCGGTTGGCGTGAAAAACTGTTTTTT
many	-	15	TRBV6-1	TRBJ2-3	CASSYKGWGTDTQYF	TGTGCCAGCAGTTACAAGGGATGGGGCACAGATACGCAGTATTTT
many	TRBD2	14	TRBV28	TRBJ2-1	CASSVGRAFNEQFF	TGTGCCAGCAGTGTCGGGAGGGCCTTCAATGAGCAGTTCTTC
-	-	13	TRBV9	TRBJ1-5	CANFLQGNQPQHF	TGTGCCAACTTCCTCCAGGGAAATCAGCCCCAGCATTTT
once	TRBD1	14	TRBV29-1	TRBJ2-7	CSVAGTGEFGEQYF	TGCAGCGTGGCCGGGACAGGGGAATTTGGCGAGCAGTACTTC
many	-	12	TRBV20-1	TRBJ2-5	CSASLLRETQYF	TGCAGTGCCAGCCTCCTGAGGGAGACCCAGTACTTC
many	TRBD1	15	TRBV20-1	TRBJ2-7	CSARAFDRGSYEQYF	TGCAGTGCTAGAGCGTTCGACAGGGGCTCCTACGAGCAGTACTTC
many	TRBD1	17	TRBV7-8	TRBJ1-2	CASSLGTGVGWDYGYTF	TGTGCCAGCAGCTTAGGGACAGGGGTGGGTTGGGACTATGGCTACACCTTC
many	TRBD1	17	TRBV27	TRBJ2-5	CASSDPINRGQEETQYF	TGTGCCAGCAGTGACCCGATCAACAGGGGGCAAGAGGAGACCCAGTACTTC
few	TRBD1	13	TRBV6-2/TRBV6-3	TRBJ1-4	CATGQATNEKLFF	TGTGCCACCGGACAGGCAACTAATGAAAAACTGTTTTTT
-	-	13	TRBV5-1	TRBJ2-5	CASSSSAQETQYF	TGCGCCAGCAGCTCCTCAGCGCAAGAGACCCAGTACTTC
many	TRBD1	16	TRBV28	TRBJ1-1	CASSLVAGQGGTEAFF	TGTGCCAGCAGTTTAGTCGCAGGACAGGGAGGGACTGAAGCTTTCTTT
many	-	14	TRBV5-5	TRBJ1-5	CASSQQESNQPQHF	TGTGCCAGCAGCCAACAGGAGAGCAATCAGCCCCAGCATTTT
-	TRBD2	12	TRBV29-1	TRBJ2-4	CSVTGGPDIQYF	TGCAGCGTTACGGGAGGGCCGGACATTCAGTACTTC
-	TRBD1	15	TRBV4-3	TRBJ1-4	CASSQEQGAYEKLFF	TGCGCCAGCAGCCAGGAACAGGGGGCGTACGAAAAACTGTTTTTT
-	TRBD1	14	TRBV12-3/TRBV12-4	TRBJ2-7	CASSLPDRGHEQYF	TGTGCCAGCAGTTTGCCGGACAGGGGCCACGAGCAGTACTTC
many	-	12	TRBV29-1	TRBJ1-2	CSVDEGVPGYTF	TGCAGCGTGGATGAGGGAGTGCCTGGCTACACCTTC
-	-	15	TRBV5-1	TRBJ2-1	CASRLGGKASNEQFF	TGCGCCAGCCGCCTGGGCGGGAAGGCCTCCAATGAGCAGTTCTTC
-	-	14	TRBV30	TRBJ2-3	CAWSGGESTDTQYF	TGTGCCTGGAGTGGGGGGGAATCGACAGATACGCAGTATTTT
-	-	14	TRBV19	TRBJ1-5	CASSPRGLNQPQHF	TGTGCCAGTAGCCCCAGGGGCCTCAATCAGCCCCAGCATTTT
many	TRBD1	15	TRBV3-1	TRBJ2-5	CASSPGTELQETQYF	TGTGCCAGCAGCCCCGGGACAGAACTACAAGAGACCCAGTACTTC
-	-	16	TRBV9	TRBJ1-1	CASSVGVSLETTEAFF	TGTGCCAGCAGCGTAGGCGTCTCCCTGGAGACGACTGAAGCTTTCTTT
-	-	16	TRBV4-2	TRBJ1-2	CASSQAEGDLNYGYTF	TGTGCCAGCAGCCAAGCTGAAGGGGATCTTAACTATGGCTACACCTTC
few	TRBD1	15	TRBV19	TRBJ2-7	CASSMGGTGTYEQYF	TGTGCCAGTAGTATGGGCGGGACAGGGACCTACGAGCAGTACTTC
many	-	14	TRBV9	TRBJ2-7	CASSARTDNYEQYF	TGTGCCAGCAGCGCCCGGACGGACAACTACGAGCAGTACTTC
many	-	15	TRBV6-6	TRBJ2-5	CASSYGSPGVETQYF	TGTGCCAGCAGTTACGGGTCCCCGGGAGTGGAGACCCAGTACTTC
many	-	13	TRBV12-3/TRBV12-4	TRBJ2-1	CASRMTDLREQFF	TGTGCCAGCAGAATGACTGATCTTCGGGAGCAGTTCTTC
many	-	17	TRBV11-2	TRBJ1-3	CASSLGGGQNSGNTIYF	TGTGCCAGCAGCTTAGGTGGCGGGCAGAACTCTGGAAACACCATATATTTT
many	-	12	TRBV7-8	TRBJ2-1	CASSLEGWEQFF	TGTGCCAGCAGCTTAGAGGGGTGGGAGCAGTTCTTC
many	-	13	TRBV29-1	TRBJ2-7	CSVVWHISYEQYF	TGCAGCGTTGTATGGCATATCTCCTACGAGCAGTACTTC
many	TRBD1	14	TRBV12-3/TRBV12-4	TRBJ1-1	CASTLGQGRTEAFF	TGTGCCAGCACCCTTGGACAGGGGCGGACTGAAGCTTTCTTT
many	TRBD2	16	TRBV28	TRBJ2-7	CASSLASGRGSYEQYF	TGTGCCAGCAGTTTAGCTAGCGGGAGGGGGTCCTACGAGCAGTACTTC